This T cell receptor (beta chain) comes out of a study of blood T cell repertoires in COVID-19. The CDR3 extends over 14 amino acids. V lost 2 bases to trimming and J lost 7 bases, with 12 bases between them. CDR1 is ENHRY and CDR2 is SYGVKD in the germline V gene. The assay was immunoSEQ multiplex PCR, and TCRdb's table has in-frame clones only and misses some. The sample carries under 200,000 clones, about four fifths recorded once. Sequencing used peripheral blood. This rearrangement joins TRBV10-3 to TRBJ1-5; perhaps TRBD1 as D (6 bases). The sequence was obtained from a man in his sixties or seventies with active or convalescent COVID-19. Here the CDR3 DNA reads TGTGCCATCAGTGAGGACACAGGGTACCAGCCCCAGCATTTT. Its translation is CAISEDTGYQPQHF.